This TCR beta chain was obtained from a study of blood T cells in healthy people across ages. Healthy Caucasians from Russia aged 6 to 90 served as donors. V was trimmed by 4 bases and J by 3 bases, leaving 19 bases between them. Germline V gene data show CDR1 as LGHNA and CDR2 as YNFKEQ. This CDR3 contains 16 residues. The study, taken as a whole, reports: CMV status of donors was unknown, possibly confounding expanded clonotype changes.

Then a second PCR, running about 7 to 11 cycles, was carried out with a sample-barcoded 5' primer and a J-beta primer mix. Each cDNA molecule was tagged by a template-switch adaptor with 12 random nucleotides. TCRdb analysed the 5' RACE reads with MiXCR anew, one entry per CDR3 protein. The sample contains a few hundred thousand distinct CDR3 sequences, roughly half of which appear only once. Note on this clonotype: Its antigen is currently unknown. A much larger clonotype is one base distant, so this may be a read error.

The genes are TRBV4-2 and TRBJ2-7; D tentatively fits TRBD1 or TRBD2 (5 bases each). This clonotype was sampled from a man aged 55-75 years in good health. Sequencing used blood. CDR3 amino acids: CASSRDASGRIYEQYF. The CDR3 DNA sequence: TGTGCCAGCAGCCGAGACGCCTCGGGACGGATCTACGAGCAGTACTTC.